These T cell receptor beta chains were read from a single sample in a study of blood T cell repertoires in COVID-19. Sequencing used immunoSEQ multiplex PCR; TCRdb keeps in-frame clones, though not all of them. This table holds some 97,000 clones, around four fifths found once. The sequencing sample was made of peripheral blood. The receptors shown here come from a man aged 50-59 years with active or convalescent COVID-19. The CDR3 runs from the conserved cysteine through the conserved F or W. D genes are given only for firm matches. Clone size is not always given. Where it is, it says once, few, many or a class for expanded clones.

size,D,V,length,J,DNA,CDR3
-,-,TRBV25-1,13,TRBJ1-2,TGTGCCAGCAGTGAGGGGAGTAACTATGGCTACACCTTC,CASSEGSNYGYTF
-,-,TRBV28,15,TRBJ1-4,TGTGCCAGCAGTTTACGAGGGACAAATGAAGAAAAACTGTTTTTT,CASSLRGTNEEKLFF
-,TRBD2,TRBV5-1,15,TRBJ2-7,TGCGCCAGCAGCTTCGGTCGAGCGGGGAAGTACGAGCAGTACTTC,CASSFGRAGKYEQYF
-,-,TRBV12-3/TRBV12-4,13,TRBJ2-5,TGTGCCAGCAGTTTCCGGGAGTTTGAGACCCAGTACTTC,CASSFREFETQYF
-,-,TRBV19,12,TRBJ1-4,TGTGCCAGTAGAGACAGTAATGAAAAACTGTTTTTT,CASRDSNEKLFF
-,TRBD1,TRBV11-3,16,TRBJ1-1,TGTGCCAGCAGCTTAGTAAGGGGGACAGCGAACACTGAAGCTTTCTTT,CASSLVRGTANTEAFF
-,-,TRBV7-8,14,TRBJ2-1,TGTGCCAGCATAGCCATGAGCTCCTACAATGAGCAGTTCTTC,CASIAMSSYNEQFF
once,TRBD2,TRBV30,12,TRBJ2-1,TGTGCCTGGAGTCGGGAGGGGAATGAGCAGTTCTTC,CAWSREGNEQFF
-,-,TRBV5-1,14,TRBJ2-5,TGCGCCAGCAGCTTGGGGGGAGACGGAGAGACCCAGTACTTC,CASSLGGDGETQYF
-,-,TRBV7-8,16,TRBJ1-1,TGTGCCAGCAGCTTAAGGCAGGCCGGAATGAACACTGAAGCTTTCTTT,CASSLRQAGMNTEAFF
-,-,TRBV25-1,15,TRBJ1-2,TGTGCCAGCAGTGAATTCGGATCCAGGAACTATGGCTACACCTTC,CASSEFGSRNYGYTF
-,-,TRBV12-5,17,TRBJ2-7,TGTGCTAGTGCCCCTAGACCTAGCGACCCGTCCCGATACGAGCAGTACTTC,CASAPRPSDPSRYEQYF
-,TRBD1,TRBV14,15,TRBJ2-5,TGTGCCAGCAGCCAATGGACAGGGGGGCGGGAGACCCAGTACTTC,CASSQWTGGRETQYF
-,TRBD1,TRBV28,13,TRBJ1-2,TGTGCCAGCAGACCAGGGACAGGCTATGGCTACACCTTC,CASRPGTGYGYTF
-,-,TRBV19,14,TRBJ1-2,TGTGCCAGTAGTATAGTTCCGGGGTCCTATGGCTACACCTTC,CASSIVPGSYGYTF
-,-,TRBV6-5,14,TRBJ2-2,TGTGCCAGCAGTTCCCAGGGATCAACCGGGGAGCTGTTTTTT,CASSSQGSTGELFF
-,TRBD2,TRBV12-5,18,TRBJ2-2,TGTGCTAGTGGTTGGGGACTAGAGCGGGAAGTGGTAACCGGGGAGCTGTTTTTT,CASGWGLEREVVTGELFF
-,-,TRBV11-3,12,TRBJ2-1,TGTGCCAGCAGCCCAAGCCGGGATGAGCAGTTCTTC,CASSPSRDEQFF
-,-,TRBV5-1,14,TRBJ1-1,TGCGCCAGCAGCTTGGATCAGGGAAGCACTGAAGCTTTCTTT,CASSLDQGSTEAFF
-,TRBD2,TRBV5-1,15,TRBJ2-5,TGCGCCAGCAGCTTGGAGGCGAGGGAGGGGGAGACCCAGTACTTC,CASSLEAREGETQYF
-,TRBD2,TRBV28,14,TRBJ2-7,TGTGCCAGCAATCCGCTAGCGGGGGACTACGAGCAGTACTTC,CASNPLAGDYEQYF
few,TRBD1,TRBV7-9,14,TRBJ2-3,TGTGCCAGCAGCTCGAACAGGGGGCAAGATACGCAGTATTTT,CASSSNRGQDTQYF
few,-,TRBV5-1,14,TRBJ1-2,TGCGCCAGCAGCTTGAACGCAGGGGAGTATGGCTACACCTTC,CASSLNAGEYGYTF
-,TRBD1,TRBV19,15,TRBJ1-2,TGTGCCAGTAGTATAGGCGTTGGACAGGATGGCGGCTACACCTTC,CASSIGVGQDGGYTF